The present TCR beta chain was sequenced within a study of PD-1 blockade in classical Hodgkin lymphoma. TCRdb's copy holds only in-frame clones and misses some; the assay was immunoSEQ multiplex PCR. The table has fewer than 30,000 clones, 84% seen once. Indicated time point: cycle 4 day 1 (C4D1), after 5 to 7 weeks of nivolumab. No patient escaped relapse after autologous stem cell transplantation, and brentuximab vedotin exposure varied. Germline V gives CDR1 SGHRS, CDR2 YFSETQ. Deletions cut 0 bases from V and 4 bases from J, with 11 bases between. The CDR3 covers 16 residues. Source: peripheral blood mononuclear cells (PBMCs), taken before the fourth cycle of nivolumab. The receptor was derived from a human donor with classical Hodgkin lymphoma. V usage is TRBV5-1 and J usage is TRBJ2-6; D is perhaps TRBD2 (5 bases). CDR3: CASSLEVRRGANVLTF. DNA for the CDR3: TGCGCCAGCAGCTTGGAGGTTCGGAGGGGGGCCAACGTCCTGACTTTC. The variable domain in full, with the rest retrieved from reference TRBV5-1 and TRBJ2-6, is KAGVTQTPRYLIKTRGQQVTLSCSPISGHRSVSWYQQTPGQGLQFLFEYFSETQRNKGNFPGRFSGRQFSNSRSEMNVSTLELGDSALYLCASSLEVRRGANVLTFGAGSRLTVL.